This is a list of T cell receptor beta chains from one sample in a study of cytomegalovirus exposure and HLA in healthy donors. Repertoires were generated with immunoSEQ multiplex PCR, while TCRdb's copy carries only in-frame clones and drops some. Of about 160,000 clones in the sample, around nine tenths were seen once. The sequenced material came from PBMCs. The receptor source for this set is a woman under 30 in good health and CMV-seronegative. Each CDR3 is given with its conserved first and last residue. D genes are given only for firm matches. Some rows have no size entry. The others give once, few or many, or a class for an expanded clone.

>TRBD1|TRBV7-4|TRBJ1-1|.
TGTGCCAGCACCTTCAGGACAGGGTCGGCTTTCTTT
CASTFRTGSAFF
>TRBD1|TRBV28|TRBJ2-7|.
TGTGCCAGCAGAGAGACCGGGACAGGGAACTACGAGCAGTACTTC
CASRETGTGNYEQYF
>.|TRBV28|TRBJ2-3|.
TGTGCCAGCACCGAAGCCGCTAGCACAGATACGCAGTATTTT
CASTEAASTDTQYF
>.|TRBV28|TRBJ2-5|.
TGTGCCAGCAGTTTAGAGGGAGCCAGGCGAGAGACCCAGTACTTC
CASSLEGARRETQYF
>.|TRBV2|TRBJ1-3|few
TGTGCCAGCAGTGACAGGGGAATTGGAAACACCATATATTTT
CASSDRGIGNTIYF
>.|TRBV7-6|TRBJ1-5|.
TGTGCCAGCAGCTCGGGACTGCTCAATCAGCCCCAGCATTTT
CASSSGLLNQPQHF
>TRBD2|TRBV27|TRBJ2-7|.
TGTGCCAGCAGCCACGCGGGAGGTTCCTACGAGCAGTACTTC
CASSHAGGSYEQYF
>.|TRBV9|TRBJ2-7|.
TGTGCCAGCAGCGTAAAACTGGTCGGCGAGCAGTACTTC
CASSVKLVGEQYF
>.|TRBV9|TRBJ2-1|.
TGTGCCAGCAGCGGCGGGACAGCTATAGGAAATGAGCAGTTCTTC
CASSGGTAIGNEQFF
>TRBD2|TRBV7-9|TRBJ2-7|.
TGTGCCAGCAGTGGGGGGGTCCCGCCGAGGGAGCAGTACTTC
CASSGGVPPREQYF
>TRBD1|TRBV10-3|TRBJ1-1|.
TGTGCCATCAGTAGGACAGGGGACACTGAAGCTTTCTTT
CAISRTGDTEAFF
>.|TRBV30|TRBJ1-3|.
TGTGCCTGGAATTCGGGGGGAAACACCATATATTTT
CAWNSGGNTIYF
>TRBD1|TRBV7-2|TRBJ1-1|.
TGTGCCAGCAGCGGCCCGACAGGGGCAGCTGAAGCTTTCTTT
CASSGPTGAAEAFF
>.|TRBV7-6|TRBJ2-7|.
TGTGCCAGCAGCTTATCAGGGTGGTACGAGCAGTACTTC
CASSLSGWYEQYF
>.|TRBV7-2|TRBJ2-3|.
TGTGCCAGCAGCTTAAGCCCAGATACGCAGTATTTT
CASSLSPDTQYF
>.|TRBV7-9|TRBJ1-5|.
TGTGCCAGCAGCCCCGGGACATCGGGCAATCAGCCCCAGCATTTT
CASSPGTSGNQPQHF
>.|TRBV9|TRBJ2-1|.
TGTGCCAGCAGCGTAGAGGTAGCGAACTACAATGAGCAGTTCTTC
CASSVEVANYNEQFF
>.|TRBV7-2|TRBJ2-5|.
TGTGCCAGCAGCTTCCGGGACAACCCGACCCAGTACTTC
CASSFRDNPTQYF
>.|TRBV28|TRBJ1-2|.
TGTGCCAGCAGTTTCCGGGGGGCGAGATCTGGCTACACCTTC
CASSFRGARSGYTF
>.|TRBV5-6|TRBJ1-1|.
TGTGCCAGCTATAAAGGGGGCACTGAAGCTTTCTTT
CASYKGGTEAFF
>.|TRBV11-2|TRBJ1-2|.
TGTGCCAGCAGCTTAGAGGGGCGTGGCTACACCTTC
CASSLEGRGYTF
>TRBD2|TRBV12-5|TRBJ2-4|few
TGTGCTAGTGGTTCGGGACTATTAGCCAAAAACATTCAGTACTTC
CASGSGLLAKNIQYF
>.|TRBV28|TRBJ2-3|.
TGTGCCAGCAGTTTTGGGGGGATGGCAGATACGCAGTATTTT
CASSFGGMADTQYF
>.|TRBV14|TRBJ1-4|.
TGTGCCAGCAGCCAAGACCGGGGGGCCAGGAGTGAAAAACTGTTTTTT
CASSQDRGARSEKLFF
>TRBD2|TRBV11-2|TRBJ2-2|few
TGTGCCAGCAGCTTACCTCCGGGACTAGGTATCACCGGGGAGCTGTTTTTT
CASSLPPGLGITGELFF
>.|TRBV13|TRBJ2-7|few
TGTGCCAGCAGCACCGGGTCACCATCCTACGAGCAGTACTTC
CASSTGSPSYEQYF
>.|TRBV7-9|TRBJ1-1|.
TGTGCCAGCAGACCAGAGGGTGGTACTGAAGCTTTCTTT
CASRPEGGTEAFF
>.|TRBV15|TRBJ2-1|.
TGTGCCACCAGCAGGCCGGGTGCCTTTGGTTACAATGAGCAGTTCTTC
CATSRPGAFGYNEQFF
>TRBD1|TRBV19|TRBJ1-2|.
TGTGCCAGTAGTTTCTATGACAGGGTTAACTATGGCTACACCTTC
CASSFYDRVNYGYTF
>.|TRBV18|TRBJ1-1|.
TGTGCCAGCTCACTTCTCCACACAGGGTCTAACACTGAAGCTTTCTTT
CASSLLHTGSNTEAFF
>.|TRBV5-4|TRBJ1-2|.
TGTGCCAGCAGCCCGGACACAAACTATGGCTACACCTTC
CASSPDTNYGYTF
>TRBD2|TRBV15|TRBJ2-3|once
TGTGCCACCAGCAAACAAGCGGGGGAGGGAACAGATACGCAGTATTTT
CATSKQAGEGTDTQYF
>TRBD2|TRBV4-2|TRBJ2-7|.
TGTGCCAGCAGGGCAGCGGGAGGAACCTCCTACGAGCAGTACTTC
CASRAAGGTSYEQYF
>.|TRBV7-3|TRBJ2-3|.
TGTGCCAGCAGCCCAGGGTTTTTAAAAGGCACAGATACGCAGTATTTT
CASSPGFLKGTDTQYF
>.|TRBV18|TRBJ2-2|.
TGTGCCAGCTCACCATCCAACTGGGGAGCCGGGGAGCTGTTTTTT
CASSPSNWGAGELFF